This T cell receptor (beta chain) was captured by sequencing in a study of control samples from healthy donors and cancer patients. TCRdb keeps only in-frame clones here, not all; method: immunoSEQ multiplex PCR. This sample has 150,000 to 180,000 clones, with about 93% found just once. With 2 bases clipped from V and 4 bases from J, the junction kept 5 bases outside the gene matches. CDR1 and CDR2 (germline): KGHSH, LQKENI. This CDR3 has 15 amino acids. The sequenced sample consisted of blood. The rearrangement uses TRBV18 and TRBJ1-5; 7 nucleotides agree with TRBD1. This TCR was sampled from a man aged 50 to 60 in good health. The CDR3 nucleotides are TGTGCCAGCTCACCAATCGGGACAGTGAATCAGCCCCAGCATTTT. This encodes CASSPIGTVNQPQHF.